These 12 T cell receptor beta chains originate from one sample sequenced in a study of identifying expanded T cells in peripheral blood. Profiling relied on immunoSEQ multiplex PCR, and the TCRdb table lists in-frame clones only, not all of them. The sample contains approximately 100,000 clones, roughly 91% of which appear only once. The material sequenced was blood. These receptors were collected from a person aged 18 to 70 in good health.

As DNA, the CDR3 is TGTGCCAGCAGTTTGAGGGGGGGAAACGAGCAGTACTTC. Its translation is CASSLRGGNEQYF. The V call is TRBV28, the J call TRBJ2-7; a weak D match, TRBD2 (7 bases). Germline CDR1 MDHEN, CDR2 SYDVKM. The CDR3 runs 13 residues. Trimming shortened V by 3 bases and J by 5 bases, and 11 bases separated the two germline ends.

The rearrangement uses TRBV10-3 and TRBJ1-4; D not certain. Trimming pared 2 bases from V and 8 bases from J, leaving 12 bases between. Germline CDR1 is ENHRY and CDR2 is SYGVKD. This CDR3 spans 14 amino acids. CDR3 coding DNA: TGTGCCATCAGTGAGAGGGCCGAACAGGAAAAACTGTTTTTT. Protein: CAISERAEQEKLFF.

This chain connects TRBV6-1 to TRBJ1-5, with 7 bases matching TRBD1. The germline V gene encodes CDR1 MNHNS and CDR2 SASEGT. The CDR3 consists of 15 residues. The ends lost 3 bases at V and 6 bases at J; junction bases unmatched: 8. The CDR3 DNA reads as TGTGCCAGCAGTGATGGAGGGGGCGTAACTCAGCCCCAGCATTTT. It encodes CASSDGGGVTQPQHF.

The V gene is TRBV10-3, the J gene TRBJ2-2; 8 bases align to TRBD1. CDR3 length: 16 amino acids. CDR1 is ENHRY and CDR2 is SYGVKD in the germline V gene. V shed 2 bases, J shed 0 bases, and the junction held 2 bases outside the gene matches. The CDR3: CAISEGQGTNTGELFF. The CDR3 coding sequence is TGTGCCATCAGTGAGGGACAGGGAACGAACACCGGGGAGCTGTTTTTT.

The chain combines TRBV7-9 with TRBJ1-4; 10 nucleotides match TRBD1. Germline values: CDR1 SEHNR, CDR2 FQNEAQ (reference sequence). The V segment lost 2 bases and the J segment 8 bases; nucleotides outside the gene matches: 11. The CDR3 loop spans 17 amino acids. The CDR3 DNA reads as TGTGCCAGCAGCTTACCGGGACAGGGGAGTATGGAGGAAAAACTGTTTTTT. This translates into CASSLPGQGSMEEKLFF.

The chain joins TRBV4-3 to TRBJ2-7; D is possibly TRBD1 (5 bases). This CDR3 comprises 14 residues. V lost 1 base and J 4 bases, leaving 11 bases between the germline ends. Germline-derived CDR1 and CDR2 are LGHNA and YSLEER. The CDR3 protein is CASSQGPQGYEQYF. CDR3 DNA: TGCGCCAGCAGCCAAGGTCCTCAGGGTTACGAGCAGTACTTC.

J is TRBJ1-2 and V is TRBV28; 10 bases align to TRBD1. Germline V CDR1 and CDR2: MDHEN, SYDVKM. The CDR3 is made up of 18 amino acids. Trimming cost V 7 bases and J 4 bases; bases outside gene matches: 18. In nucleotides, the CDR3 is TGTGCCAGCAAAAGTATCGGGACAGGGGCGAGTGTAGGCTATGGCTACACCTTC. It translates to CASKSIGTGASVGYGYTF.

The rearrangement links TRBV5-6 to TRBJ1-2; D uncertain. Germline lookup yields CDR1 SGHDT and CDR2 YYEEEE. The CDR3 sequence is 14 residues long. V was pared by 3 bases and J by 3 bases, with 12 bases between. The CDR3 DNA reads TGTGCCAGCAGCTCCCCCGGGAGGGACTATGGCTACACCTTC. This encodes CASSSPGRDYGYTF.

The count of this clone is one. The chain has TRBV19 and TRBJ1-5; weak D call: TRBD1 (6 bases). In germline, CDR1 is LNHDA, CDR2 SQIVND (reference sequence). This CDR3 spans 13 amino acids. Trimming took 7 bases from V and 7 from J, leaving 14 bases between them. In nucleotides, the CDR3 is TGTGCCAGTAACCGGGGGCTACTACAGCCCCAGCATTTT. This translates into CASNRGLLQPQHF.

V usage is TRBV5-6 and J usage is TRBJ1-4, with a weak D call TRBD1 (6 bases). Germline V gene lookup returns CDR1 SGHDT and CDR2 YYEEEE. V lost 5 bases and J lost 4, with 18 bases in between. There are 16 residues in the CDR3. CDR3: CASRFGTGALNEKLFF. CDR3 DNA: TGTGCCAGCAGATTTGGTACGGGGGCCCTTAATGAAAAACTGTTTTTT.

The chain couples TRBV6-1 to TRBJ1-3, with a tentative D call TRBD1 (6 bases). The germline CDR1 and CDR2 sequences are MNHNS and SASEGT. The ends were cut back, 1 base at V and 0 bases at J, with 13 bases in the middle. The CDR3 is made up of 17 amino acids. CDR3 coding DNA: TGTGCCAGCAGTGAAGTTGGGGGGGCCTCCTCTGGAAACACCATATATTTT. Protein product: CASSEVGGASSGNTIYF.

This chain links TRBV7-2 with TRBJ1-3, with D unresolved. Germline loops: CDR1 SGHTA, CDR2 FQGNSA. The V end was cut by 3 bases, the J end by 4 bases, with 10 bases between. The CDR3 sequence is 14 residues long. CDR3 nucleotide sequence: TGTGCCAGCAGCTTGAGCGGAGGGGGAAACACCATATATTTT. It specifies CASSLSGGGNTIYF.